The present T cell receptor (beta chain) was sequenced within a study of Ad26.COV2.S vaccination and SARS-CoV-2 variants. Sequencing used immunoSEQ multiplex PCR; TCRdb keeps in-frame clones, though not all of them. This table has 6,500 to 7,000 clones, about 83% appearing once. Trimming took off 4 bases at V and 7 bases at J, with 16 bases between the two ends. From germline, CDR1 is MGHRA and CDR2 YSYEKL. This CDR3 spans 15 amino acids. Here the sequenced sample was peripheral blood, taken after recovery from COVID-19. The V and J genes are TRBV4-1 and TRBJ1-4; D gene unclear. The TCR comes from a human donor who had recovered from COVID-19. The CDR3 reads CASSPGTAKIEKLFF. The CDR3 region has the DNA TGCGCCAGCAGCCCCGGTACGGCGAAAATTGAAAAACTGTTTTTT.